This TCR beta chain was identified during a study of cytomegalovirus exposure and HLA in healthy donors. The CDR3 extends over 15 amino acids. With 6 bases removed from V and 2 bases from J, the gap between germline ends came to 14 bases. Germline V CDR1 and CDR2: MDHEN, SYDVKM. With 60 Vbeta and 13 Jbeta primers, the PCR was carried out. Data came from immunoSEQ multiplex PCR; TCRdb stores just in-frame clones and leaves some out. Of 100,000 or so clones listed, roughly four fifths are singletons. This TCR came from a man aged 50 or older in good health and CMV-seronegative. Sequencing was performed on PBMCs. The chain has TRBV28 and TRBJ1-5, with D perhaps TRBD1 (5 bases). The DNA of the CDR3 is TGTGCCAGCAGGGAGGGGAGGGGTGGCAATCAGCCCCAGCATTTT. Its translation is CASREGRGGNQPQHF.